This TCR beta chain was sequenced for a study of regulatory T cells in long-lasting Graves disease. Points from the study as a whole: Persistent disease exhibited a predilection for TRBV28, TRBJ1-2 and TRBJ2-5. Among persistent patients, a larger number of public clonotypes were shared (roughly 2,700) than among newly diagnosed patients (under 1,000).

Sample time point: persistent/refractory GD, antithyroid drugs over 5 years with positive TRAb. Generation of the TCR library employed RNA extracted from PBMCs. Approximately 8.2-milliliter peripheral blood samples went into EDTA tubes. This clonotype has a count of ten or more. Its target is not known. Arm-PCR with iRepertoire HTBI primers amplified the CDR3 regions for these TCR beta libraries. TCRdb re-analysed the multiplex PCR reads in MiXCR, keeping a single row per CDR3 protein. Of about 430,000 distinct CDR3 sequences in the sample, around 20% are singletons; the top ten hold 13% to 15%. The CDR3 runs to 13 residues. Per the germline V gene, CDR1 is SNHLY and CDR2 is FYNNEI. The J segment lost 5 bases and the V segment lost 10 bases, leaving 8 bases of the junction unmatched.

The V and J genes are TRBV2 and TRBJ1-1, with 9 bases lining up with TRBD1. The clonotype was recovered from a female donor with Graves disease. The material was peripheral blood mononuclear cells (PBMCs), obtained when the disease was refractory, from a patient treated with antithyroid drugs. The CDR3 loop is CATTGTGRTEAFF. The CDR3 DNA is TGTGCCACCACCGGGACAGGGCGGACTGAAGCTTTCTTT. Using reference TRBV2 and TRBJ1-1 for the parts outside the CDR3, the full variable domain is EPEVTQTPSHQVTQMGQEVILRCVPISNHLYFYWYRQILGQKVEFLVSFYNNEISEKSEIFDDQFSVERPDGSNFTLKIRSTKLEDSAMYFCATTGTGRTEAFFGQGTRLTVV.